This entry is about one T cell receptor beta chain. As processed by the authors: Reference gene primer amplification gave estimated nucleated cell counts. TCRdb's table, derived via immunoSEQ multiplex PCR, lists solely in-frame clones and lacks some. The V and J calls and the clone size are those of that table, but D and trimming were determined from the DNA. The table includes 100,000 to 150,000 clones, roughly 85% detected once. The sample belongs to a study of blood T cell repertoires in COVID-19. Overall study context: Researchers got acute and convalescent COVID-19 samples from the United States, Italy and Spain. PBMCs, B-cell-depleted T cells, or T cells provided the cDNA or gDNA that made up the material.

The CDR3 is 14 residues long. The trim removed 6 bases at V and 5 bases at J, leaving 7 bases unmatched. Germline lookup yields CDR1 MDHEN and CDR2 SYDVKM. Sequencing was done on a sample of peripheral blood. The rearrangement uses TRBV28 and TRBJ2-5, with TRBD1 matching over 9 bases. The sequence was obtained from a human donor in a cohort sampled during active COVID-19. The CDR3 coding sequence is TGTGCCAGCAGCCTACAGGGGGCGGGGGAGACCCAGTACTTC. Its protein is CASSLQGAGETQYF.